This TCR beta chain derives from a study of tumor-infiltrating lymphocytes in primary liver carcinoma. Overall study: Resection treated the patients' primary liver carcinoma. Spanning 4.2 to 10 cm, the tumors were T1-T3 N0M0.

A primer matching the constant region was used to make TCR beta cDNA from about 500 ng of total RNA. Generation of the TCR beta libraries relied on three nested multiplex PCR rounds using slightly modified ARM-PCR. TCRdb independently ran MiXCR on the multiplex PCR reads; one entry per CDR3 protein. The sample lists 180,000 or so distinct CDR3 sequences, over 45% seen once, with about 70% in the top ten. Study-level results: Tumor top-250-clone fraction significantly exceeded that of blood (p = 0.039).

Germline DNA was extracted alongside blood RNA, which was obtained from unsorted whole blood. Details on this clonotype: The target antigen is unknown.

The sequence came from a man in his forties or fifties with primary liver carcinoma and hepatitis B virus infection. The sequencing sample was made of peripheral blood.

This CDR3 is CAWSPNSGEQFF. As DNA, the CDR3 is TGTGCCTGGAGCCCTAATTCAGGGGAGCAGTTCTTC. The chain couples TRBV30 to TRBJ2-1; D is perhaps TRBD1 (5 bases). The CDR3 has 12 residues. V was cut by 3 bases and J by 10 bases, with 13 bases left in between. CDR1 is GTSNPN and CDR2 is SVGIG in the germline V gene (reference sequence).